What follows is one T cell receptor (beta chain) and its context. Its antigen is not yet known. No quality values exist for individual bases; no much larger clone is one base distant. TCR beta CDR3 regions were amplified from RNA transcripts. A first-round RT-PCR of the TCR CDR3 used the HTBI primer set with the Qiagen OneStep RT-PCR kit. Libraries were constructed in a second round of multiplex PCR, after which size selection and purification were carried out. The libraries were sequenced on an Illumina HiSeq2000 using paired-end 100 bp reads. Per the original workflow: SOAPnuke was used to process the raw data, throwing out any read that contained adapters or uncalled bases, had a mean Phred below 15, or lacked an exact constant-primer or identifier match. High-quality paired reads were merged using COPE v1.2.5, and each unique nucleotide sequence was defined as a clonotype. MiTCR v1.1 was used to align clonotypes to the IMGT TRBV, TRBD and TRBJ reference segments. The analysis included only V-J combinations with a frequency above 0.0001, which together covered around 99% of the repertoires. The TCS score was defined as the ratio of F50 (clonal expansion) to E x V (chaos), calculated using BLOSUM62-based TCRdist between CDR3 peptides within each V-J. Welch's t-statistics and random forest reduced around 510 V-J features to about 12, which were used in a naive Bayes classifier (R e1071). TCRdb cleaned the public reads at Q25 with fastp, built clones with MiXCR and kept in-frame beta chains. Identical CDR3 protein sequences are pooled into one entry, listed with their most common genes and DNA. Here the V and J calls rest on TCRdb's processing, not on the authors' analysis. Across this sample there are approximately 520,000 distinct CDR3 sequences, with approximately 24% seen only once. The ten largest make up about 11% of the sample.

Moderately to severely active disease, a Clinical Activity Score of at least 3, a NOSPECS grade of at least 4, and a duration under 3 months were present in ophthalmopathy patients. The study excluded patients with uncontrolled infections, other autoimmune diseases, pregnancy or lactation. Diagnoses relied on clinical symptoms, serum thyroxine and TRAb, thyroid ultrasound and orbital computed tomography. Ficoll-Paque density gradient centrifugation was used to isolate PBMCs from approximately 10 ml of fresh peripheral blood. Total RNA was extracted with Trizol reagent, and quality was checked on an Agilent 2100 Bioanalyzer. The sample comes from a study of T cells in Graves' hyperthyroidism and ophthalmopathy (dated by TCRdb to between 2017 and 2020). Concerning the study at large: Peripheral blood samples were taken at the time of initial diagnosis, prior to any treatment. Once sampling was done, hyperthyroidism patients were given methimazole at a starting dose of 30 mg daily, whereas ophthalmopathy patients were given high-dose intravenous methylprednisolone. The roughly 100 discovery patients were randomly split 7:3 into training and test sets. Prospective prediction of ophthalmopathy was tested in an independent validation cohort of 18 to 20 hyperthyroidism patients and 17 patients who later progressed to ophthalmopathy. Thyroid tissue and blood T-cell repertoires from about six Graves' hyperthyroidism patients were also compared in the study. TCR Vbeta CDR3 sequencing of some 140 peripheral blood samples (under 45 ophthalmopathy, over 70 hyperthyroidism and about 17 progressor patients) is reported in the paper. TCR V-J signatures able to tell the groups apart were searched for in a discovery cohort of some 100 patients, of whom more than 40 had Graves' ophthalmopathy and about 55 had stable Graves' hyperthyroidism.

Here is what the overall study found, with its caveats: Blood samples also contained most of the expanded thyroid clonotypes (frequency above 0.001), which suggests that blood repertoires may reflect thyroid immune responses. Ophthalmopathy was separated from stable hyperthyroidism by a 13 V-J signature model, with just over 85% sensitivity and approximately 81% specificity obtained in cross-validation and 80%/75% obtained in testing. In validation, the model predicted progression to ophthalmopathy a median of about 6.5 months before onset, with approximately 68% sensitivity and around 76% specificity. No statistical method was used to fix the sample size in advance, and group allocation was not hidden from the investigators.

Looking up the germline V gene yields CDR1 MNHNS and CDR2 SASEGT. The junction shows trimming of 6 bases on V and 4 bases on J, and the gene matches do not reach 10 bases of it. From its cysteine to its phenylalanine, the CDR3 spans 15 amino acids. Only the CDR3 DNA stays, 45 bases, in frame from base 1. The receptor was derived from a woman in her thirties with Graves' ophthalmopathy. The chain links TRBV6-1 with TRBJ2-7; 9 junctional bases match TRBD2. Sequenced input: blood. The CDR3 protein: CASSRGAGGLYEQYF. Read as DNA, the sequence is TGTGCCAGCAGCCGTGGGGCGGGGGGGCTGTACGAGCAGTACTTC.